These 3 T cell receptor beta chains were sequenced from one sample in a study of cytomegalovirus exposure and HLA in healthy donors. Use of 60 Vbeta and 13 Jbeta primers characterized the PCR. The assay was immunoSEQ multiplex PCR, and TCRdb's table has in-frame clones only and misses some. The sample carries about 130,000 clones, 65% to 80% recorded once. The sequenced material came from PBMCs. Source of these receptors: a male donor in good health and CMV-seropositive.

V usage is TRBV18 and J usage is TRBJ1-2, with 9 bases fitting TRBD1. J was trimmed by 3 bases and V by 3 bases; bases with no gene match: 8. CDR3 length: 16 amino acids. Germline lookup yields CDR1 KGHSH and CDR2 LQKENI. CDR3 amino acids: CASSPSLDRGYYGYTF. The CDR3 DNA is TGTGCCAGCTCACCTAGTTTGGACAGGGGCTACTATGGCTACACCTTC.

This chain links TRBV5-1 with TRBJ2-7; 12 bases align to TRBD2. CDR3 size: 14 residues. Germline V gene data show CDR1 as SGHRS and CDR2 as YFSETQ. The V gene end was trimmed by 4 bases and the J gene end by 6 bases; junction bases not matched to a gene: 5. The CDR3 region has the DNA TGCGCCAGCAGCGCCCGACTAGCGGGAGTCGAGCAGTACTTC. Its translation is CASSARLAGVEQYF.

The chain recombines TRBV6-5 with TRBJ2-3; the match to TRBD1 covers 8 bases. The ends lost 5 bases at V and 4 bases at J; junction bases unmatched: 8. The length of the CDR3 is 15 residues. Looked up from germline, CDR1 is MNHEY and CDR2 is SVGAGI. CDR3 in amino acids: CASSTSGGIADTQYF. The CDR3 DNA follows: TGTGCCAGCAGTACGTCAGGGGGCATTGCAGATACGCAGTATTTT.